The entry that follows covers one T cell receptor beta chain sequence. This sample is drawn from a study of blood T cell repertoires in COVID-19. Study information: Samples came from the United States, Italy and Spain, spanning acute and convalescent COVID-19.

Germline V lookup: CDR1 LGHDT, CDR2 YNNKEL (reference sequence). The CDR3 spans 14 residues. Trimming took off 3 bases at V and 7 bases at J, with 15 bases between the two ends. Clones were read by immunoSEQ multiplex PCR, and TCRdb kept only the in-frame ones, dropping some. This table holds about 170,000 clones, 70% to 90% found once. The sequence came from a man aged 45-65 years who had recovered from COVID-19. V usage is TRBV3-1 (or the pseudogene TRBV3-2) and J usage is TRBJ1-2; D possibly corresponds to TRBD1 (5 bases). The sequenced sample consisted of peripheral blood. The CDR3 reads CASSQRGTQLGYTF. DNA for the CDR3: TGTGCCAGCAGCCAGCGGGGCACCCAACTTGGCTACACCTTC.